Following are 27 T cell receptor beta chains from one sample sequenced in a study of T cell responses to AZD1222 COVID-19 vaccine. The method was immunoSEQ multiplex PCR; TCRdb's version includes in-frame clones alone and lacks a portion of them. The sample has roughly 120,000 clones, around 85% seen once; the top ten hold 2.4%. Source: peripheral blood, taken on day 0 of AZD1222 vaccination. These receptors were collected from an adult in good health.

V usage is TRBV11-2 and J usage is TRBJ2-1, with D unclear. The CDR3 runs 14 residues. Trimming pared 1 base from V and 9 bases from J, leaving 13 bases between. The germline CDR1 and CDR2 sequences are SGHAT and FQNNGV. The CDR3 sequence: CASSLVFSTSEQFF. The DNA for the CDR3 is TGTGCCAGCAGCTTAGTTTTTAGTACCAGTGAGCAGTTCTTC.

This chain joins TRBV6-5 and TRBJ2-7; perhaps TRBD2 as D (5 bases). CDR1 is MNHEY and CDR2 is SVGAGI in the germline V gene. CDR3 size: 13 residues. Trimming took 10 bases from V and 2 from J, leaving 15 bases between them. The CDR3 nucleotides are TGTGCCACTCGGGGAGAGCTTACCTACGAGCAGTACTTC. As protein: CATRGELTYEQYF.

J is TRBJ2-7 and V is TRBV28, with D possibly TRBD1 on 10 matching bases. This CDR3 comprises 16 residues. Between the trimmed V and J ends, which lost 5 bases and 5 bases, there was a span of 22 bases. Germline V gene data show CDR1 as MDHEN and CDR2 as SYDVKM. In nucleotides, the CDR3 is TGTGCCAGCAGTGCCCTAGCGGGACAGGGGTTCAACGAGCAGTACTTC. Encoded protein: CASSALAGQGFNEQYF.

The chain couples TRBV19 to TRBJ2-5, with a tentative D call TRBD2 (5 bases). Trimming pared 5 bases from V and 5 bases from J, leaving 9 bases between. Germline V CDR1 and CDR2: LNHDA, SQIVND (reference sequence). The CDR3 sequence is 12 residues long. The CDR3 DNA is TGTGCCAGTAGTGAGGGCGTGGAGACCCAGTACTTC. It translates to CASSEGVETQYF. The full variable domain, in which reference TRBV19 and TRBJ2-5 provide the parts outside the CDR3, is DGGITQSPKYLFRKEGQNVTLSCEQNLNHDAMYWYRQDPGQGLRLIYYSQIVNDFQKGDIAEGYSVSREKKESFPLTVTSAQKNPTAFYLCASSEGVETQYFGPGTRLLVL.

V is TRBV10-2 and J is TRBJ2-7; D not certain. The V end was cut by 5 bases, the J end by 1 base, with 6 bases between. Germline V lookup: CDR1 WSHSY, CDR2 SAAADI. CDR3 length: 12 amino acids. Here the CDR3 DNA reads TGCGCCAGCAGTTCAAATTCCTACGAGCAGTACTTC. Translating gives CASSSNSYEQYF.

CDR3 DNA sequence: TGTGCCAGCAGTTTATATTATTGGGGTGAAAAACTGTTTTTT. It yields the protein CASSLYYWGEKLFF. The rearrangement joins TRBV28 to TRBJ1-4; D unresolved. CDR3 size: 14 residues. Germline CDR1 and CDR2: MDHEN and SYDVKM. V lost 1 base and J lost 7, with 10 bases in between.

A single count supports this clone. Relative to the germline gene, one junction end is altered; a read error may explain this. V usage is TRBV13 and J usage is TRBJ2-5, with no clear D. The CDR3 sequence is 12 residues long. Per the germline V gene, CDR1 is PRHDT and CDR2 is FYEKMQ (reference sequence). The CDR3 coding sequence is TGTGCCAGCAGCCTAGGGCTTGAGACCCAGTACTTC. This encodes CASSLGLETQYF.

The chain joins TRBV28 to TRBJ1-2, with D possibly TRBD1 on 6 matching bases. V was pared by 8 bases and J by 4 bases, with 23 bases between. The CDR3 has 16 residues. Germline CDR1 is MDHEN and CDR2 is SYDVKM. This chain's CDR3 is CASRPTGGAGSYGYTF. In DNA, the CDR3 is TGTGCCAGCCGTCCGACTGGGGGGGCAGGGAGCTATGGCTACACCTTC.

The chain combines TRBV3-1 (or the pseudogene TRBV3-2) with TRBJ1-2, with TRBD1 matching over 12 bases. Germline V gives CDR1 LGHDT, CDR2 YNNKEL (reference sequence). The CDR3 is 15 amino acids. V trimming: 6 bases; J trimming: 8 bases; junction bases outside the gene matches: 10. The CDR3 region has the DNA TGTGCCAGCAGTACCCCGGGACAGGGGGCTGGGGGCTACACCTTC. Translating gives CASSTPGQGAGGYTF.

The CDR3 region has the DNA TGTGCCAGCAGCGAGTACGGCAGCACAGATACGCAGTATTTT. It codes for CASSEYGSTDTQYF. The chain links TRBV9 to TRBJ2-3; no definite D call. Germline CDR1 SGDLS, CDR2 YYNGEE. The CDR3 contains 14 residues. With 3 bases removed from V and 0 bases from J, the gap between germline ends came to 8 bases.

This clone has just one count. This sequence joins TRBV27 and TRBJ2-1; D is undetermined. Deletions cut 1 base from V and 5 bases from J, with 9 bases between. CDR1 and CDR2 (germline): MNHEY, SMNVEV (reference sequence). CDR3 size: 14 residues. CDR3 in DNA: TGTGCCAGCAGTTTATGGGCTGGAGACAATGAGCAGTTCTTC. It is translated as CASSLWAGDNEQFF.

The chain couples TRBV28 to TRBJ2-3, with 8 bases aligning to TRBD2. The J segment lost 1 base and the V segment lost 1 base, leaving 7 bases of the junction unmatched. CDR1 and CDR2 (germline): MDHEN, SYDVKM. CDR3 length: 17 residues. CDR3 amino acids: CASSLFSGGRRTDTQYF. CDR3 in DNA: TGTGCCAGCAGTTTATTCAGCGGGGGTAGGCGCACAGATACGCAGTATTTT.

The CDR3 loop reads CASSVGQGTLEQYF. The CDR3 DNA reads as TGTGCCAGCAGCGTAGGGCAGGGGACCCTCGAGCAGTACTTC. V usage is TRBV9 and J usage is TRBJ2-7; tentative D call: TRBD1 (6 bases). Trimming took off 0 bases at V and 6 bases at J, with 13 bases between the two ends. Germline V gene data show CDR1 as SGDLS and CDR2 as YYNGEE. The CDR3 runs 14 residues.

The gene calls are TRBV27 and TRBJ1-2, with 9 bases fitting TRBD1. The CDR3 consists of 15 residues. Losses at the gene ends were 1 base for V and 5 bases for J; bases not matched to a gene: 5. CDR1 is MNHEY and CDR2 is SMNVEV in the germline V gene (reference sequence). CDR3 sequence reads: CASSLFTGGGYGYTF. For the CDR3, the DNA is TGTGCCAGCAGTTTATTCACAGGGGGCGGGTATGGCTACACCTTC.

J is TRBJ2-7 and V is TRBV7-8; a weak D match, TRBD2 (6 bases). Germline loops: CDR1 SGHVS, CDR2 FQNEAQ. Trimming removed 5 bases at V and 3 bases at J, with 8 bases between. The CDR3 consists of 12 residues. CDR3 in DNA: TGTGCCAGCAGCCCGGGAGACTACGAGCAGTACTTC. As protein: CASSPGDYEQYF.

The genes are TRBV10-2 and TRBJ2-2; 8 bases agree with TRBD1. The CDR3 has 14 amino acids. Trimming removed 8 bases from V and 5 bases from J; junction bases left unmatched: 7. Germline V gene data show CDR1 as WSHSY and CDR2 as SAAADI. CDR3 coding DNA: TGCGCCAGCCTTGGGACAGGAGGAACCGGGGAGCTGTTTTTT. It is translated as CASLGTGGTGELFF.

The genes are TRBV19 and TRBJ1-5, with D uncertain. Germline loops: CDR1 LNHDA, CDR2 SQIVND (reference sequence). The CDR3 runs 13 residues. The germline V and J ends were trimmed by 2 bases and 4 bases, with 6 bases remaining between them. The CDR3 coding sequence is TGTGCCAGTAGTATAAAAAGAAATCAGCCCCAGCATTTT. This codes for CASSIKRNQPQHF.

The V call is TRBV28, the J call TRBJ2-2; tentative D call: TRBD1 (5 bases). V lost 8 bases and J lost 1, with 14 bases in between. CDR1 and CDR2 from the germline V gene are MDHEN and SYDVKM. The CDR3 totals 15 residues. The CDR3 nucleotides read TGTGCCAGCGGAAGAAGGGGAAAGAACACCGGGGAGCTGTTTTTT. This gives the protein CASGRRGKNTGELFF.

This clone was counted between two and nine times. The chain is built from TRBV13 and TRBJ2-7; TRBD1 aligns across 9 bases. CDR3 length equals 20 residues. Per germline, CDR1 PRHDT and CDR2 FYEKMQ (reference sequence). V gave up 0 bases and J gave up 0 bases; unmatched junction bases: 15. DNA of the CDR3: TGTGCCAGCAGCTTAGGGGAGGGACAGGGTTTACACCCTTACTCCTACGAGCAGTACTTC. Its protein product is CASSLGEGQGLHPYSYEQYF.

The rearrangement uses TRBV5-1 and TRBJ1-1; D unresolved. CDR3 length equals 13 residues. Trimming removed 4 bases from V and 6 bases from J, with 13 bases in between. Germline values: CDR1 SGHRS, CDR2 YFSETQ. The CDR3: CASSSSPRAEAFF. The CDR3 DNA is TGCGCCAGCAGCAGCTCCCCCCGCGCTGAAGCTTTCTTT. Combining the CDR3 with reference TRBV5-1 and TRBJ1-1 gives the whole variable domain KAGVTQTPRYLIKTRGQQVTLSCSPISGHRSVSWYQQTPGQGLQFLFEYFSETQRNKGNFPGRFSGRQFSNSRSEMNVSTLELGDSALYLCASSSSPRAEAFFGQGTRLTVV.

This clone has just one count. V usage is TRBV30 and J usage is TRBJ2-5, with TRBD1 as a possible D gene (5 bases). The CDR3 sequence is 13 residues long. V shed 7 bases and J shed 4 bases, with 16 bases lying between them. CDR1 is GTSNPN and CDR2 is SVGIG in the germline V gene (reference sequence). The CDR3 here is CASGQGTIETQYF. The CDR3 DNA is TGTGCCTCCGGCCAGGGCACCATAGAGACCCAGTACTTC.

The chain is built from TRBV5-4 and TRBJ1-4; 10 nucleotides line up with TRBD1. V lost 4 bases, J lost 8 bases, and 8 bases stayed unmatched. Per germline, CDR1 SGHNT and CDR2 YYREEE (reference sequence). The CDR3 is 15 amino acids. CDR3 protein: CASSPDRGQGEKLFF. The CDR3 bases are TGTGCCAGCAGCCCAGACAGGGGGCAGGGAGAAAAACTGTTTTTT.

The CDR3 nucleotides read TGTGCCAGCAGTCCTTGGACTAGCGGAGGGGGAAGGGGGAATGAGCAGTTCTTC. This codes for CASSPWTSGGGRGNEQFF. The chain uses TRBV28 and TRBJ2-1; 10 bases map to TRBD2. There are 18 residues in the CDR3. J gave up 7 bases and V 5 bases, and 17 bases lay outside the gene matches. The V gene's germline CDR1 is MDHEN and CDR2 SYDVKM.

This clone was seen a single time. The chain uses TRBV6-5 and TRBJ1-5; D is unclear. Germline V gene sequence: CDR1 MNHEY, CDR2 SVGAGI. V was trimmed by 7 bases and J by 2 bases, leaving 12 bases between them. The CDR3 has 14 residues. For the CDR3, the DNA is TGTGCCAGCACGGCCGGCCAGGGCAATCAGCCCCAGCATTTT. It is translated as CASTAGQGNQPQHF.

V is TRBV28 and J is TRBJ1-2, with D hard to call. The V end lost 8 bases, the J end lost 8 bases, and 12 bases lay between the germline ends. Germline CDR1 reads MDHEN; CDR2 reads SYDVKM. The CDR3 has 11 residues. CDR3 bases: TGTGCCAGCGTGGGAAATCCGGGCTACACCTTC. It encodes CASVGNPGYTF.

The gene calls are TRBV30 and TRBJ1-3, with D perhaps TRBD1 (5 bases). The CDR3 is made up of 13 amino acids. V lost 2 bases and J 4 bases, leaving 9 bases between the germline ends. CDR1 GTSNPN and CDR2 SVGIG come from the germline V gene (reference sequence). This CDR3 is CAWSTGDGNTIYF. In nucleotides, the CDR3 is TGTGCCTGGAGTACGGGGGACGGAAACACCATATATTTT. Full variable domain (remainder filled in from reference TRBV30 and TRBJ1-3): SQTIHQWPATLVQPVGSPLSLECTVEGTSNPNLYWYRQAAGRGLQLLFYSVGIGQISSEVPQNLSASRPQDRQFILSSKKLLLSDSGFYLCAWSTGDGNTIYFGEGSWLTVV.

CDR3 sequence: CAWGGPGGNQPQHF. The DNA for the CDR3 is TGTGCCTGGGGCGGTCCCGGGGGCAATCAGCCCCAGCATTTT. V gene TRBV30 combines with J gene TRBJ1-5; D remains ambiguous. V lost 5 bases and J lost 2, with 13 bases in between. The CDR3 totals 14 residues. Germline lookup yields CDR1 GTSNPN and CDR2 SVGIG (reference sequence).